The 6 T cell receptor beta chains listed next were all sequenced from one sample in a study of cytomegalovirus exposure and HLA in healthy donors. The PCR ran on 60 Vbeta and 13 Jbeta primers. Assay used: immunoSEQ multiplex PCR; TCRdb lists only in-frame clones, some missing. The sample holds some 130,000 clones, over 70% seen once. Sample: PBMCs. Source of these receptors: a woman younger than 30 in good health and CMV-seronegative.

CDR3 sequence reads: CASSPSGEYGYTF. Here the CDR3 DNA reads TGCGCCAGCAGTCCGAGTGGGGAGTATGGCTACACCTTC. The chain links TRBV5-1 to TRBJ1-2; no firm D call. V was shortened by 5 bases and J by 5 bases, with 13 bases between the two germline ends. Germline V gene lookup returns CDR1 SGHRS and CDR2 YFSETQ. The CDR3 runs 13 residues. Complete variable domain (other parts from reference TRBV5-1 and TRBJ1-2): KAGVTQTPRYLIKTRGQQVTLSCSPISGHRSVSWYQQTPGQGLQFLFEYFSETQRNKGNFPGRFSGRQFSNSRSEMNVSTLELGDSALYLCASSPSGEYGYTFGSGTRLTVV.

The sample holds one count of this clone. This sequence joins TRBV6-5 and TRBJ2-7; perhaps TRBD2 as D (5 bases). The CDR3 contains 15 residues. Germline-derived CDR1 and CDR2 are MNHEY and SVGAGI. The germline V and J ends were trimmed by 6 bases and 2 bases, with 17 bases remaining between them. CDR3 DNA: TGTGCCAGCAGCTCCACTAGAACGCCCCCCTACGAGCAGTACTTC. Encoded protein: CASSSTRTPPYEQYF.

The chain has TRBV27 and TRBJ2-1; D is uncertain. This CDR3 region has 12 residues. Trimming pared 6 bases from V and 7 bases from J, leaving 10 bases between. Germline-derived CDR1 and CDR2 are MNHEY and SMNVEV (reference sequence). CDR3 in DNA: TGTGCCAGCAGCCCTGGGCGTAATGAGCAGTTCTTC. Amino acids: CASSPGRNEQFF.

The chain couples TRBV15 to TRBJ2-3, with 15 bases lining up with TRBD2. J lost 7 bases, V lost 8 bases, and 4 bases had no gene match. From germline, CDR1 is LNHNV and CDR2 YYDKDF (reference sequence). There are 14 residues in the CDR3. As DNA, the CDR3 is TGTGCCACCGGACTAGCGGGAGGGCCAAATACGCAGTATTTT. This gives the protein CATGLAGGPNTQYF.

This CDR3 reads CASSRGQGAGTGELFF. The CDR3 coding sequence is TGTGCCAGCAGCCGGGGACAGGGGGCGGGCACCGGGGAGCTGTTTTTT. The rearrangement links TRBV5-6 to TRBJ2-2; 12 bases map to TRBD1. V dropped 4 bases and J dropped 4; count of bases not matched to a gene: 5. The CDR3 sequence is 16 residues long. Germline V CDR1 and CDR2: SGHDT, YYEEEE.

The chain uses TRBV30 and TRBJ2-7, with TRBD2 identical over 11 bases. The ends lost 4 bases at V and 1 base at J; junction bases unmatched: 6. The CDR3 has 15 residues. Germline CDR1 GTSNPN, CDR2 SVGIG (reference sequence). The CDR3 coding sequence is TGTGCCTGGACCAGGACTAGCGGGTTTTCCTACGAGCAGTACTTC. Amino acid sequence: CAWTRTSGFSYEQYF.